These 30 T cell receptor beta chains came from one sample sequenced in a study of T cells after somatic rescue of genetic block. TCRdb's table, derived via immunoSEQ multiplex PCR, lists solely in-frame clones and lacks some. The table includes roughly 65,000 clones, 85% to 95% detected once. Sequencing was done on a sample of peripheral blood mononuclear cells (PBMCs). These receptor sequences come from a man aged 35 to 55.

This chain joins TRBV5-4 and TRBJ2-5, with D hard to call. This CDR3 is 15 amino acids long. V shed 0 bases and J shed 4 bases, with 13 bases lying between them. Germline V lookup: CDR1 SGHNT, CDR2 YYREEE (reference sequence). The CDR3 loop is CASSLEGRRRETQYF. The CDR3 DNA reads as TGTGCCAGCAGCTTGGAAGGCCGTAGGAGAGAGACCCAGTACTTC.

V usage is TRBV9 and J usage is TRBJ2-5; the match to TRBD2 covers 7 bases. CDR1 is SGDLS, CDR2 YYNGEE, per germline. The CDR3 loop spans 18 amino acids. With V trimmed by 3 bases and J by 5 bases, 19 bases remained unmatched. The CDR3 bases are TGTGCCAGCAGCGGAGTTAGCCATCAGGGAGGGAGTGGTGAGACCCAGTACTTC. Residues: CASSGVSHQGGSGETQYF.

V usage is TRBV28 and J usage is TRBJ1-3; D call uncertain. V was shortened by 5 bases and J by 2 bases, with 13 bases between the two germline ends. Germline CDR1 and CDR2: MDHEN and SYDVKM. The CDR3 consists of 15 residues. CDR3 sequence: CASSTAGVAGNTIYF. The CDR3 DNA reads TGTGCCAGCAGTACCGCGGGAGTCGCTGGAAACACCATATATTTT.

This chain uses TRBV23-1 with TRBJ2-7; the D gene is possibly TRBD1 (6 bases). TRBV23-1 is recorded as an ORF, its role being uncertain. The CDR3 extends over 14 amino acids. The V end was cut by 4 bases, the J end by 5 bases, with 15 bases between. The CDR3 region is CASSPGPGENEQYF. The CDR3 DNA sequence: TGCGCCAGCAGTCCGGGCCCAGGGGAGAACGAGCAGTACTTC.

This clone was counted once. The chain links TRBV7-2 to TRBJ1-5; D call uncertain. Trimming pared 1 base from V and 3 bases from J, leaving 10 bases between. The CDR3 spans 15 residues. Germline CDR1 reads SGHTA; CDR2 reads FQGNSA. The CDR3 DNA is TGTGCCAGCAGCTTAGTCGGGCAGAACAATCAGCCCCAGCATTTT. This codes for CASSLVGQNNQPQHF.

The V gene is TRBV27, the J gene TRBJ2-1, with 9 bases that match TRBD2. Trimming took 5 bases from V and 2 from J; bases not matched to a gene: 4. Germline CDR1 reads MNHEY; CDR2 reads SMNVEV (reference sequence). The CDR3 length is 15 residues. In DNA form, the CDR3 reads TGTGCCAGCAGTCCCCGGACTAGCGCCTACAATGAGCAGTTCTTC. It specifies CASSPRTSAYNEQFF.

The chain has TRBV5-1 and TRBJ1-2; D is perhaps TRBD1 (6 bases). V lost 3 bases, J lost 5 bases, and 14 bases lay in between. The germline V gene has CDR1 SGHRS and CDR2 YFSETQ. The CDR3 covers 14 residues. The CDR3 here is CASSYNQGKYGYTF. CDR3 DNA sequence: TGCGCCAGCAGCTACAATCAGGGGAAATATGGCTACACCTTC.

This clone was observed once. A read error may produce the germline difference seen at one junction end. This chain links TRBV5-5 with TRBJ1-5; 8 bases align to TRBD1. Germline V gene lookup returns CDR1 SGHKS and CDR2 YYEKEE (reference sequence). This CDR3 is 15 amino acids long. The CDR3 coding sequence is TGTGCCGGCAGCTTGGACAGGGAGAGCAATCAGCCCCAGCATTTT. This encodes CAGSLDRESNQPQHF.

V is TRBV4-3 and J is TRBJ2-5; 14 bases agree with TRBD2. The germline gives CDR1 LGHNA, CDR2 YSLEER. The CDR3 has 16 amino acids. J gave up 5 bases and V 5 bases, and 7 bases lay outside the gene matches. The DNA of the CDR3 is TGCGCCAGCAGCAAGGGACTAGCGGGAGCTTGGGAGACCCAGTACTTC. Amino acid sequence: CASSKGLAGAWETQYF.

The CDR3 protein is CASSQELPMGTGGTGELFF. The CDR3 nucleotides are TGTGCCAGCAGCCAAGAGCTTCCTATGGGGACAGGGGGCACCGGGGAGCTGTTTTTT. This sequence joins TRBV4-2 and TRBJ2-2, with 11 bases identical to TRBD1. This CDR3 has 19 residues. Trimming at V came to 0 bases and at J to 4 bases, leaving 10 bases not matched to a gene. The germline gives CDR1 LGHNA, CDR2 YNFKEQ.

The chain recombines TRBV10-2 with TRBJ1-1; possible D gene TRBD1, 5 bases. CDR1 and CDR2 (germline): WSHSY, SAAADI. Deletions cut 1 base from V and 5 bases from J, with 20 bases between. The CDR3 is 17 residues long. CDR3 sequence (DNA): TGCGCCAGCAGTGAGTTGTATAAAGGGGAAGGAAGGACTGAAGCTTTCTTT. Its translation is CASSELYKGEGRTEAFF.

V gene TRBV7-9 combines with J gene TRBJ1-1; D is uncertain. Trimming took off 3 bases at V and 1 base at J, with 3 bases between the two ends. CDR3 size: 12 residues. Germline V lookup: CDR1 SEHNR, CDR2 FQNEAQ (reference sequence). The CDR3 bases are TGTGCCAGCAGCTTTGGGAACACTGAAGCTTTCTTT. Its translation is CASSFGNTEAFF.

J is TRBJ1-5 and V is TRBV9; TRBD1 aligns across 9 bases. J was trimmed by 7 bases and V by 3 bases; bases with no gene match: 5. The CDR3 totals 14 residues. Germline loops: CDR1 SGDLS, CDR2 YYNGEE. CDR3 protein: CASSETGGRQPQHF. The CDR3 DNA follows: TGTGCCAGCAGCGAAACAGGGGGCAGACAGCCCCAGCATTTT.

V usage is TRBV9 and J usage is TRBJ2-1; a weak D match, TRBD2 (5 bases). CDR1 is SGDLS, CDR2 YYNGEE, per germline. This CDR3 region has 13 residues. Between the trimmed V and J ends, which lost 0 bases and 8 bases, there was a span of 9 bases. CDR3 residues: CASSVEGVDEQFF. The CDR3 DNA reads as TGTGCCAGCAGCGTAGAGGGAGTGGATGAGCAGTTCTTC.

This clone was found a few times. CDR3 in amino acids: CASSTGQGGQYF. DNA for the CDR3: TGTGCCAGTAGTACTGGACAGGGGGGACAGTACTTC. The J gene is TRBJ2-4, the V gene TRBV19; 10 bases map to TRBD1. CDR3 length equals 12 residues. J gave up 13 bases and V 4 bases, and 4 bases lay outside the gene matches. In germline, CDR1 is LNHDA, CDR2 SQIVND (reference sequence).

The chain has TRBV28 and TRBJ2-5; 15 positions match TRBD2. The CDR3 contains 17 residues. Losses at the gene ends were 2 bases for V and 3 bases for J; bases not matched to a gene: 4. CDR1 and CDR2 (germline): MDHEN, SYDVKM. CDR3 in amino acids: CASSLLRTSGREETQYF. In DNA form, the CDR3 reads TGTGCCAGCAGTTTACTTCGGACTAGCGGGAGGGAAGAGACCCAGTACTTC.

The chain has TRBV19 and TRBJ2-7; a weak D match, TRBD1 (6 bases). Trimming shortened V by 5 bases and J by 4 bases, and 15 bases separated the two germline ends. The CDR3 is 14 residues long. In germline, CDR1 is LNHDA, CDR2 SQIVND (reference sequence). CDR3 nucleotides: TGTGCCAGTAGTTCGGCAGGGGATGGGTACGAGCAGTACTTC. It translates to CASSSAGDGYEQYF.

In this sample, this clone turned up once. The chain uses TRBV20-1 and TRBJ1-1; D remains unclear. Germline-derived CDR1 and CDR2 are DFQATT and SNEGSKA (reference sequence). The CDR3 sequence is 11 residues long. V lost 6 bases and J lost 11, with 16 bases in between. Here the CDR3 reads CSALTGRTAFF. In nucleotides, the CDR3 is TGCAGTGCCTTAACCGGGCGGACCGCTTTCTTT.

The chain has TRBV28 and TRBJ2-7; D gene ambiguous. Germline lookup yields CDR1 MDHEN and CDR2 SYDVKM. Trimming stripped 3 bases from V and 6 bases from J, with 9 bases between. The CDR3 runs to 12 residues. The CDR3 DNA follows: TGTGCCAGCAGTTTGACCAGGCTCGAGCAGTACTTC. Amino acids: CASSLTRLEQYF.

The chain links TRBV5-1 to TRBJ1-1, with D unresolved. The CDR3 is 13 amino acids. V was cut by 5 bases and J by 1 base, with 9 bases left in between. In germline, CDR1 is SGHRS, CDR2 YFSETQ. The CDR3 DNA sequence: TGCGCCAGCAGTCGAGGGAGGAACACTGAAGCTTTCTTT. This codes for CASSRGRNTEAFF.

Written as DNA, the CDR3 is TGTGCCTGGTCCAGCCAGGGGGCCGAAGCTTTCTTT. Amino acids: CAWSSQGAEAFF. The chain uses TRBV30 and TRBJ1-1; TRBD1 matches at 8 bases. Trimming took 5 bases from V and 8 from J; bases not matched to a gene: 7. This CDR3 region has 12 residues. Per the germline V gene, CDR1 is GTSNPN and CDR2 is SVGIG (reference sequence).

The V and J genes are TRBV11-2 and TRBJ2-7; TRBD2 matches at 16 bases. The V segment lost 5 bases and the J segment 5 bases; nucleotides outside the gene matches: 3. Germline CDR1 and CDR2: SGHAT and FQNNGV. There are 15 residues in the CDR3. CDR3 sequence: CASSTGTSGGDEQYF. The CDR3 bases are TGTGCCAGCAGCACCGGGACTAGCGGGGGGGACGAGCAGTACTTC.

The chain is built from TRBV4-3 and TRBJ2-3; 14 bases are a match to TRBD2. This CDR3 is built from 18 residues. Germline-derived CDR1 and CDR2 are LGHNA and YSLEER. After removal of 3 bases from V and 7 bases from J, the junction contained 12 bases not matched to a gene. CDR3 protein: CASSQALGTSGSSHTQYF. Here the CDR3 DNA reads TGCGCCAGCAGCCAGGCTCTCGGGACTAGCGGGAGTAGCCATACGCAGTATTTT.

The V gene is TRBV9, the J gene TRBJ2-2, with D perhaps TRBD2 (5 bases). The CDR3 has 15 residues. The ends were cut back, 2 bases at V and 6 bases at J, with 14 bases in the middle. CDR1 and CDR2 from the germline V gene are SGDLS and YYNGEE. The DNA for the CDR3 is TGTGCCAGCAGCGTCATCGGTCGGGGTGCCGGGGAGCTGTTTTTT. It encodes CASSVIGRGAGELFF.

The V and J genes are TRBV4-2 and TRBJ2-1, with TRBD2 as a possible D gene (5 bases). V lost 3 bases to trimming and J lost 0 bases, with 9 bases between them. This CDR3 comprises 15 residues. CDR1 and CDR2 from the germline V gene are LGHNA and YNFKEQ. This CDR3 is CASSHREGSYNEQFF. As DNA, the CDR3 is TGTGCCAGCAGCCACCGAGAGGGCTCCTACAATGAGCAGTTCTTC.

The chain uses TRBV6-1 and TRBJ2-1; the D gene could be TRBD1 or TRBD2 (6 bases each). Germline V lookup: CDR1 MNHNS, CDR2 SASEGT. The V end lost 0 bases, the J end lost 8 bases, and 17 bases lay between the germline ends. The CDR3 runs to 16 residues. CDR3 sequence (DNA): TGTGCCAGCAGTGAAGCGCTTCTGGGGGGCTTCTATGAGCAGTTCTTC. Its translation: CASSEALLGGFYEQFF.

The CDR3 coding sequence is TGTGCCAGCAGCCCCTATGGACAGTTTATCCCGCAGTACTTC. Its protein is CASSPYGQFIPQYF. The chain is built from TRBV28 and TRBJ2-7, with D possibly TRBD1 on 6 matching bases. CDR3 size: 14 residues. The V and J ends lost 6 bases and 9 bases respectively, with 21 bases between them. CDR1 is MDHEN, CDR2 SYDVKM, per germline. The entire variable domain, with the rest obtained from reference TRBV28 and TRBJ2-7, is as follows: DVKVTQSSRYLVKRTGEKVFLECVQDMDHENMFWYRQDPGLGLRLIYFSYDVKMKEKGDIPEGYSVSREKKERFSLILESASTNQTSMYLCASSPYGQFIPQYFGPGTRLTVT.

The rearrangement links TRBV4-3 to TRBJ2-7; 13 nucleotides agree with TRBD2. Germline V gives CDR1 LGHNA, CDR2 YSLEER. This CDR3 region has 16 residues. V gave up 0 bases and J gave up 3 bases; unmatched junction bases: 2. The CDR3 region has the DNA TGCGCCAGCAGCCAAGATCGGACTAGCGGGGGCTACGAGCAGTACTTC. Encoded protein: CASSQDRTSGGYEQYF.

V gene TRBV5-6 combines with J gene TRBJ2-1, with D possibly TRBD2 on 5 matching bases. Trimming took 4 bases from V and 10 from J, leaving 9 bases between them. In germline, CDR1 is SGHDT, CDR2 YYEEEE. The CDR3 runs 11 residues. In DNA, the CDR3 is TGTGCCAGCAGCCTGACTAACGAGCAGTTCTTC. This encodes CASSLTNEQFF.

The CDR3 is CASSKTSSYEQYF. Written as DNA, the CDR3 is TGCGCCAGCAGCAAGACTAGCTCCTACGAGCAGTACTTC. J is TRBJ2-7 and V is TRBV4-3, with a possible D match to TRBD2 (6 bases). The V end was cut by 5 bases, the J end by 0 bases, with 8 bases between. The CDR3 has 13 amino acids. The germline CDR1 and CDR2 sequences are LGHNA and YSLEER.